Each of the 22 T cell receptor beta chains below was sequenced from the same sample in a study of lymphopenia after photon versus proton radiotherapy. Sequenced by immunoSEQ multiplex PCR; TCRdb stores in-frame clones only, minus some. The table shows some 64,000 clones, with roughly 87% occurring only once. The input for sequencing was peripheral blood, taken from a patient treated with proton-based radiotherapy. Receptor source: a man at least 80 years old with esophageal cancer.

Concerning this clone: At one boundary the junction diverges from the germline segment, which might be a read error. The chain has TRBV4-2 and TRBJ2-5, with D tentatively TRBD1 or TRBD2 (5 bases each). Germline CDR1 LGHNA, CDR2 YNFKEQ. CDR3 length: 15 amino acids. CDR3 amino acids: CASSQVGDLQKTQYF. For the CDR3, the DNA is TGTGCCAGCAGCCAAGTTGGGGACCTCCAAAAGACCCAGTACTTC.

This chain connects TRBV15 to TRBJ2-7, with 7 bases matching TRBD2. Germline CDR1 is LNHNV and CDR2 is YYDKDF (reference sequence). The CDR3 covers 15 residues. V gave up 3 bases and J gave up 3 bases; unmatched junction bases: 8. The CDR3 DNA is TGTGCCACCAGCAGCGGTCTGGGGAGGGTCTACGAGCAGTACTTC. It encodes CATSSGLGRVYEQYF.

The V and J genes are TRBV6-4 and TRBJ2-3, with 9 bases fitting TRBD2. Germline assignment: CDR1 MRHNA and CDR2 SNTAGT. The length of the CDR3 is 16 residues. V gave up 0 bases and J gave up 3 bases; unmatched junction bases: 4. CDR3 sequence: CASSDSPGLATDTQYF. The CDR3, as DNA: TGTGCCAGCAGTGACTCCCCGGGACTAGCTACAGATACGCAGTATTTT.

The gene calls are TRBV9 and TRBJ1-3; D uncertain. The CDR3 extends over 13 amino acids. V was clipped by 3 bases and J by 9 bases, with 13 bases between them. Germline V gives CDR1 SGDLS, CDR2 YYNGEE. For the CDR3, the DNA is TGTGCCAGCAGCGCATCCTCCGAGGGCACCATATATTTT. Protein product: CASSASSEGTIYF.

The J gene is TRBJ1-4, the V gene TRBV7-9; D ambiguous. V dropped 0 bases and J dropped 6 bases, with 8 bases sitting between them. Germline loops: CDR1 SEHNR, CDR2 FQNEAQ (reference sequence). The CDR3 sequence is 14 residues long. CDR3 DNA: TGTGCCAGCAGCTTAGCGGCAGTAGATGAAAAACTGTTTTTT. It encodes CASSLAAVDEKLFF.

The J gene is TRBJ2-1, the V gene TRBV5-4, with 11 nucleotides matching TRBD2. The length of the CDR3 is 16 residues. Germline CDR1 reads SGHNT; CDR2 reads YYREEE (reference sequence). Trimming removed 4 bases from V and 4 bases from J; junction bases left unmatched: 7. Here the CDR3 DNA reads TGTGCCAGCAGCCCCCGACTAGCGGGACGGTACAATGAGCAGTTCTTC. Translating it yields CASSPRLAGRYNEQFF.

The chain is built from TRBV2 and TRBJ2-2; D gene unclear. The CDR3 contains 15 residues. From germline, CDR1 is SNHLY and CDR2 FYNNEI. V was trimmed by 11 bases and J by 0 bases, leaving 16 bases between them. CDR3 amino acids: CASCGEVANTGELFF. As DNA, the CDR3 is TGTGCCTCCTGTGGGGAAGTCGCGAACACCGGGGAGCTGTTTTTT.

This clone has more than one count but fewer than ten. The CDR3: CASSLEGQPSTDTQYF. DNA of the CDR3: TGTGCCAGCAGCTTAGAAGGACAACCGAGCACAGATACGCAGTATTTT. The V call is TRBV7-2, the J call TRBJ2-3, with D perhaps TRBD1 (5 bases). The CDR3 loop spans 16 amino acids. Germline V gene sequence: CDR1 SGHTA, CDR2 FQGNSA. V was trimmed by 1 base and J by 0 bases, leaving 11 bases between them.

The DNA for the CDR3 is TGTGCCAGCAGCTTAGTGTACAGGGGGCTGGATGAGCAGTTCTTC. Protein sequence: CASSLVYRGLDEQFF. This chain uses TRBV7-2 with TRBJ2-1; 9 nucleotides agree with TRBD1. V shed 1 base, J shed 8 bases, and the junction held 6 bases outside the gene matches. The CDR3 has 15 amino acids. Germline V lookup: CDR1 SGHTA, CDR2 FQGNSA.

V gene TRBV18 combines with J gene TRBJ1-2; D gene unclear. V shed 5 bases and J shed 5 bases, with 6 bases lying between them. Germline V gives CDR1 KGHSH, CDR2 LQKENI. The CDR3 is 11 amino acids. CDR3 in amino acids: CASSDGYGYTF. The CDR3 DNA reads as TGTGCCAGCTCAGATGGGTATGGCTACACCTTC. The entire variable domain, with the rest obtained from reference TRBV18 and TRBJ1-2, is as follows: NAGVMQNPRHLVRRRGQEARLRCSPMKGHSHVYWYRQLPEEGLKFMVYLQKENIIDESGMPKERFSAEFPKEGPSILRIQQVVRGDSAAYFCASSDGYGYTFGSGTRLTVV.

V is TRBV4-1 and J is TRBJ1-1; D ambiguous. Trimming left V 4 bases short and J 1 base short, with 7 bases between. The CDR3 runs to 13 residues. The germline V gene has CDR1 MGHRA and CDR2 YSYEKL. CDR3 sequence: CASSPFGNTEAFF. CDR3 nucleotides: TGCGCCAGCAGCCCCTTCGGGAACACTGAAGCTTTCTTT.

The V and J genes are TRBV7-7 and TRBJ2-7, with TRBD2 identical over 8 bases. J gave up 2 bases and V 5 bases, and 11 bases lay outside the gene matches. There are 16 residues in the CDR3. Germline values: CDR1 SSHAT, CDR2 FNYEAQ (reference sequence). CDR3 protein: CASSPYGTSAPYEQYF. The CDR3 bases are TGTGCCAGCAGCCCCTACGGGACTAGTGCCCCCTACGAGCAGTACTTC.

The gene calls are TRBV5-1 and TRBJ1-4, with 12 bases matching TRBD1. CDR1 is SGHRS, CDR2 YFSETQ, per germline. V was pared by 0 bases and J by 6 bases, with 6 bases of the junction left unmatched. This CDR3 region has 17 residues. Here the CDR3 reads CASSLARDRGQDEKLFF. The CDR3 bases are TGCGCCAGCAGCTTGGCCCGGGACAGGGGGCAGGATGAAAAACTGTTTTTT.

V is TRBV7-2 and J is TRBJ1-4; maybe TRBD1 (5 bases). This CDR3 comprises 16 residues. V lost 3 bases and J 1 base, leaving 12 bases between the germline ends. Germline values: CDR1 SGHTA, CDR2 FQGNSA. DNA of the CDR3: TGTGCCAGCAGCTTGGGACGGGCGAGAACTAATGAAAAACTGTTTTTT. Its translation: CASSLGRARTNEKLFF.

This chain joins TRBV7-2 and TRBJ2-2, with unresolved D. This CDR3 contains 16 residues. V was shortened by 4 bases and J by 3 bases, with 15 bases between the two germline ends. From germline, CDR1 is SGHTA and CDR2 FQGNSA. The CDR3 here is CASSYQTRIHTGELFF. The CDR3 nucleotides read TGTGCCAGCAGCTACCAGACGAGAATCCACACCGGGGAGCTGTTTTTT.

The genes are TRBV30 and TRBJ2-7; D is ambiguous. Trimming took 3 bases from V and 4 from J, leaving 13 bases between them. CDR3 length: 13 residues. Germline V gene sequence: CDR1 GTSNPN, CDR2 SVGIG (reference sequence). In nucleotides, the CDR3 is TGTGCCTGGAGCGGATCCCAGAGATACGAGCAGTACTTC. It specifies CAWSGSQRYEQYF.

The genes are TRBV28 and TRBJ1-1; 7 bases are a match to TRBD1. The CDR3 totals 15 residues. The junction had 7 bases not matched to a gene; V was cut back by 6 bases and J by 0 bases. CDR1 and CDR2 (germline): MDHEN, SYDVKM. The CDR3 reads CASSTVRGLNTEAFF. The CDR3 coding sequence is TGTGCCAGCAGCACGGTGAGGGGGCTGAACACTGAAGCTTTCTTT. Variable domain in full (rest from reference TRBV28 and TRBJ1-1): DVKVTQSSRYLVKRTGEKVFLECVQDMDHENMFWYRQDPGLGLRLIYFSYDVKMKEKGDIPEGYSVSREKKERFSLILESASTNQTSMYLCASSTVRGLNTEAFFGQGTRLTVV.

This chain connects TRBV10-3 to TRBJ2-1, with D uncertain. Germline lookup yields CDR1 ENHRY and CDR2 SYGVKD. The CDR3 covers 15 residues. V was shortened by 10 bases and J by 0 bases, with 16 bases between the two germline ends. The CDR3 DNA follows: TGTGCCACTTACGGCCCGGACGACTCCTACAATGAGCAGTTCTTC. Protein: CATYGPDDSYNEQFF.

The J gene is TRBJ1-6, the V gene TRBV7-9; D remains unclear. With 5 bases removed from V and 9 bases from J, the gap between germline ends came to 20 bases. Germline lookup yields CDR1 SEHNR and CDR2 FQNEAQ (reference sequence). This CDR3 is 16 amino acids long. As DNA, the CDR3 is TGTGCCAGCAGCACCCCCTGGTCCAACCTTGGTTCACCCCTCCACTTT. This translates into CASSTPWSNLGSPLHF.

The rearrangement links TRBV2 to TRBJ2-3; TRBD1 matches at 8 bases. Germline loops: CDR1 SNHLY, CDR2 FYNNEI. V lost 4 bases, J lost 4 bases, and 13 bases stayed unmatched. The CDR3 contains 17 residues. CDR3 DNA: TGTGCCAGCAGTGTCCGACAGGGGAGTAGTGTCTCAGATACGCAGTATTTT. It encodes CASSVRQGSSVSDTQYF.

This clone was found once. The chain carries TRBV18 and TRBJ2-3, with 8 bases lining up with TRBD2. With V trimmed by 5 bases and J by 3 bases, 7 bases remained unmatched. This CDR3 spans 15 amino acids. The germline V gene has CDR1 KGHSH and CDR2 LQKENI. CDR3 loop: CASSKGLEVTDTQYF. CDR3 DNA sequence: TGTGCCAGCTCAAAGGGACTAGAGGTAACAGATACGCAGTATTTT.

The chain couples TRBV7-5 to TRBJ1-2; the table's D call TRBD1 went unverified against the DNA. TRBV7-5 is designated a pseudogene. This CDR3 comprises 18 residues. The CDR3 is CVRRRPGQSIPSHYGYTF. The CDR3 DNA reads TGTGTCAGAAGACGACCGGGACAGTCAATCCCTTCACACTATGGCTACACCTTC.